These T cell receptor beta chains were read from a single sample in a study of identical twins. Each CDR3 protein is one row after TCRdb ran MiXCR on the 5' RACE reads. The sample lists about 810,000 distinct CDR3 sequences; more than 9% were seen once. These same records also appear under a second study, on yellow fever vaccine responses in identical twins.

Source material: PBMCs. All receptors come from a woman aged 18-29 years in good health. Both conserved end residues are part of each CDR3. Size is omitted from some rows. Given values are once, few, many or a class for expanded clones.

>-|TRBV5-5|TRBJ1-1
CASTQDGVNTEAFF
>-|TRBV27|TRBJ2-6
CASSLLALTTGANVLTF
>few|TRBV10-3|TRBJ1-5
CAISDFDGQGNQPQHF
>-|TRBV27|TRBJ2-3
CASSLVAGVKDTQYF
>few|TRBV5-6|TRBJ2-7
CASSFRRTGMSYEQYF
>-|TRBV5-1|TRBJ1-1
CASRLEDRSPEAFF
>-|TRBV9|TRBJ1-2
CASSRSSGGYTF
>few|TRBV9|TRBJ2-7
CASSQTPEAGGYEQYF
>-|TRBV20-1|TRBJ2-2
CSVPGGFTGELFF
>-|TRBV28|TRBJ1-1
CASRNGGSATEAFF
>-|TRBV4-1|TRBJ2-3
CASSQDWTSGTSTDTQYF
>-|TRBV11-2|TRBJ2-5
CASKTYSKALAGEETQYF
>few|TRBV28|TRBJ2-5
CASSLSGQGARETQYF
>-|TRBV20-1|TRBJ1-5
CSAEDGDSNQPQHF
>few|TRBV11-3|TRBJ2-2
CASSLTASNTGELFF
>few|TRBV12-3/TRBV12-4|TRBJ1-6
CASREGGINSPLHF
>few|TRBV29-1|TRBJ2-5
CSAEQETQYF
>few|TRBV18|TRBJ2-5
CASSLRDSRETQYF
>-|TRBV18|TRBJ1-1
CASSTGAPITEAFF
>few|TRBV28|TRBJ2-1
CASISTASGENEQFF
>-|TRBV20-1|TRBJ1-4
CSASPQGAGDEKLFF
>-|TRBV20-1|TRBJ2-7
CSARDLRDYDYEQYF
>-|TRBV20-1|TRBJ2-1
CSPNPLAGDPYNEQFF
>-|TRBV12-3/TRBV12-4|TRBJ1-2
CASSFPSYGYTF
>-|TRBV29-1|TRBJ1-2
CSVRTWSYGYTF
>-|TRBV11-3|TRBJ2-1
CASSLRIREPNEQFF
>few|TRBV7-9|TRBJ2-7
CASSPEGGRGFYEQYF
>-|TRBV18|TRBJ2-5
CASSGTGSIQDQYF
>few|TRBV7-2|TRBJ2-5
CASSLAAREGPRETQYF
>few|TRBV4-2|TRBJ2-3
CASSIGFWEDTQYF
>-|TRBV5-5|TRBJ2-3
CASSWGQATDTQYF
>few|TRBV6-5|TRBJ2-6
CASSSASFSNVLTF
>-|TRBV20-1|TRBJ2-4
CSALYGGRSDIQYF
>-|TRBV7-9|TRBJ2-1
CASSLLAGGWDEQFF
>-|TRBV7-3|TRBJ2-3
CASSPHHSTDTQYF
>-|TRBV11-2|TRBJ2-2
CASSRAGQGLFGGELFF
>many|TRBV5-1|TRBJ2-5
CASSLDPQETQYF
>few|TRBV12-3/TRBV12-4|TRBJ2-7
CASSFLVAGAYEQYF
>-|TRBV20-1|TRBJ1-1
CSARRTGGGTEAFF